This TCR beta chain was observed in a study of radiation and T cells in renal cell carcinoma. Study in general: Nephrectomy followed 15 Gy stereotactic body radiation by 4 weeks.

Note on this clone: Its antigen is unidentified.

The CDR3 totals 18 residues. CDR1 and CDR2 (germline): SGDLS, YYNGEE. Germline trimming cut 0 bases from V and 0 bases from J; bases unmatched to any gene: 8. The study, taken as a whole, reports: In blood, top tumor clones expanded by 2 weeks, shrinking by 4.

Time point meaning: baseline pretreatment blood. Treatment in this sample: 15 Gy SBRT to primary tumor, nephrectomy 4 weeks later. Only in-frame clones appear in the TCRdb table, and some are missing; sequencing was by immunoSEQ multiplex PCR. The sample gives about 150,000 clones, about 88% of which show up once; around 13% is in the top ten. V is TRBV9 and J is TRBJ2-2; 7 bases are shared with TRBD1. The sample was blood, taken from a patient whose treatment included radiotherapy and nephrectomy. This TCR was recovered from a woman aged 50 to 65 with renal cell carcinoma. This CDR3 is CASSVALAGTANTGELFF. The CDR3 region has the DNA TGTGCCAGCAGCGTAGCCCTCGCCGGGACAGCGAACACCGGGGAGCTGTTTTTT.